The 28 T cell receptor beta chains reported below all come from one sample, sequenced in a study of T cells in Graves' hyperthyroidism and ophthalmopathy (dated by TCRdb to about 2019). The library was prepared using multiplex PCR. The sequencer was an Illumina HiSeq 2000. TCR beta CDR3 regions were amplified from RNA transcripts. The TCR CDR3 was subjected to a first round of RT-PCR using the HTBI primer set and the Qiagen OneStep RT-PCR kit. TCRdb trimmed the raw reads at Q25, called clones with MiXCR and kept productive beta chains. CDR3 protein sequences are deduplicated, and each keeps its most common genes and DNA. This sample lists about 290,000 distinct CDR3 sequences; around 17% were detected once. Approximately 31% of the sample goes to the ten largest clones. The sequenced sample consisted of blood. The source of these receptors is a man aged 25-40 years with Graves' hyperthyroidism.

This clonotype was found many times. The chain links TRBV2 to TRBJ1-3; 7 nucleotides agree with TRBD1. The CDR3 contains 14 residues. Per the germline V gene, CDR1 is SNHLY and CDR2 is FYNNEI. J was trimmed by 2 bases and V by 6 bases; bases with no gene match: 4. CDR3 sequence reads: CASSLDRAGNTIYF. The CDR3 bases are TGTGCCAGCAGCCTAGACAGGGCTGGAAACACCATATATTTT.

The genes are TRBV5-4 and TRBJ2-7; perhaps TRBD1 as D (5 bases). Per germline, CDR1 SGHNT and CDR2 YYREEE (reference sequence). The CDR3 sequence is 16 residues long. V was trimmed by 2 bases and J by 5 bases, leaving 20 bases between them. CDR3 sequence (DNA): TGTGCCAGCAGCTTAGGTTTTGGGGCCCCTACGGACGAGCAGTACTTC. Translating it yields CASSLGFGAPTDEQYF.

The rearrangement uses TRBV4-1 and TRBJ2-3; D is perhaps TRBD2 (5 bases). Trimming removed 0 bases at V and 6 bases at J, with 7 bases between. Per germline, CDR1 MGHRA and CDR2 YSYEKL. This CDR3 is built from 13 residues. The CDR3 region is CASSQEGGDTQYF. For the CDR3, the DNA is TGCGCCAGCAGCCAAGAGGGCGGGGATACGCAGTATTTT.

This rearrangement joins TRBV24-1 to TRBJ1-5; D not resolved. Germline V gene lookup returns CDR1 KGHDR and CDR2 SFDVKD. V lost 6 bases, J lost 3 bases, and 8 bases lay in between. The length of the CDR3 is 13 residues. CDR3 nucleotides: TGTGCCACCAGTCGTTCAGCCAATCAGCCCCAGCATTTT. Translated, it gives CATSRSANQPQHF.

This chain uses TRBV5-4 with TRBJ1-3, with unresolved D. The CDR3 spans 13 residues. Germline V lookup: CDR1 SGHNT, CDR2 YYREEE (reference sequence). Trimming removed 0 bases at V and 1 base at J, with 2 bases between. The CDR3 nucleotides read TGTGCCAGCAGCTTGGTGTCTGGAAACACCATATATTTT. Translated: CASSLVSGNTIYF.

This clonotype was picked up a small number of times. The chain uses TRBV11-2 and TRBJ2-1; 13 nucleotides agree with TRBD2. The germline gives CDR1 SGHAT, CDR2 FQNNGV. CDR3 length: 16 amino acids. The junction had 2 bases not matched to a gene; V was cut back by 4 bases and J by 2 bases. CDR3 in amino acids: CASSSGTSGAYNEQFF. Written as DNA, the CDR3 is TGTGCCAGCAGCTCAGGGACTAGCGGGGCCTACAATGAGCAGTTCTTC.

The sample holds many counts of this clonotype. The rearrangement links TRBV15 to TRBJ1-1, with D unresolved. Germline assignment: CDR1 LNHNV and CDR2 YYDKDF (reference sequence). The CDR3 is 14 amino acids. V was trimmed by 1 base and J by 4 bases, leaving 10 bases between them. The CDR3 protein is CATSRASGFTEAFF. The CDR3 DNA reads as TGTGCCACCAGCAGAGCCTCAGGTTTCACTGAAGCTTTCTTT. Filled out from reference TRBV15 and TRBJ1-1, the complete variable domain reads DAMVIQNPRYQVTQFGKPVTLSCSQTLNHNVMYWYQQKSSQAPKLLFHYYDKDFNNEADTPDNFQSRRPNTSFCFLDIRSPGLGDTAMYLCATSRASGFTEAFFGQGTRLTVV.

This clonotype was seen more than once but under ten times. CDR3 DNA: TGTGCCATCAGTGAAGTCAGTTACAATGAGCAGTTCTTC. This codes for CAISEVSYNEQFF. The chain is built from TRBV10-3 and TRBJ2-1; D is ambiguous. The CDR3 loop spans 13 amino acids. Germline-derived CDR1 and CDR2 are ENHRY and SYGVKD. The V end lost 3 bases, the J end lost 4 bases, and 7 bases lay between the germline ends.

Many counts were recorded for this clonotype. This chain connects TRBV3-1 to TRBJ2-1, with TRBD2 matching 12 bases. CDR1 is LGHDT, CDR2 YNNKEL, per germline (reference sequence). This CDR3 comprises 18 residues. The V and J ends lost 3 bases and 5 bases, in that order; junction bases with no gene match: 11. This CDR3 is CASSQPRSGTSGHNEQFF. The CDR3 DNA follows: TGTGCCAGCAGCCAGCCCCGATCCGGGACTAGCGGGCACAATGAGCAGTTCTTC.

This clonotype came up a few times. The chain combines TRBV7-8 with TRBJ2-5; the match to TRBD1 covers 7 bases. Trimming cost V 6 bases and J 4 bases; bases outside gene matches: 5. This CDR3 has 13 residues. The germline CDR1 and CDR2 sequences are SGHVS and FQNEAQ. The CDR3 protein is CASRLRGRETQYF. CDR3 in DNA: TGTGCCAGCAGACTTAGGGGGCGAGAGACCCAGTACTTC. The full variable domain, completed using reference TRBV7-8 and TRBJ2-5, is GAGVSQSPRYKVAKRGQDVALRCDPISGHVSLFWYQQALGQGPEFLTYFQNEAQLDKSGLPSDRFFAERPEGSVSTLKIQRTQQEDSAVYLCASRLRGRETQYFGPGTRLLVL.

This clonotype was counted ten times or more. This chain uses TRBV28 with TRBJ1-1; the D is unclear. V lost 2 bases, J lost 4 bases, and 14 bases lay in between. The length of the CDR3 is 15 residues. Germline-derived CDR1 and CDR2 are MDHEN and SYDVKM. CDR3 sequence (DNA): TGTGCCAGCAGTTTAGGGTGGCAGGCGGGCACTGAAGCTTTCTTT. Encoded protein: CASSLGWQAGTEAFF.

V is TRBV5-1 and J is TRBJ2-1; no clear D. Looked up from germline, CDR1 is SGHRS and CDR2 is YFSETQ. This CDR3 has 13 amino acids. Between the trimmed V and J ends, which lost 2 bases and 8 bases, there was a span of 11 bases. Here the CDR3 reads CASSLISSDEQFF. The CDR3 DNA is TGCGCCAGCAGCTTAATTTCTTCGGATGAGCAGTTCTTC. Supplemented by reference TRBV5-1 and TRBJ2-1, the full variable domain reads KAGVTQTPRYLIKTRGQQVTLSCSPISGHRSVSWYQQTPGQGLQFLFEYFSETQRNKGNFPGRFSGRQFSNSRSEMNVSTLELGDSALYLCASSLISSDEQFFGPGTRLTVL.

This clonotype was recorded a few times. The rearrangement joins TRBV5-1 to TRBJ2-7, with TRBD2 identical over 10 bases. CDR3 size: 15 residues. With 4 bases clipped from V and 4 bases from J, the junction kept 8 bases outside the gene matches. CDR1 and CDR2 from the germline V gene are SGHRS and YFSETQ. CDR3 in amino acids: CASSTGLAEIYEQYF. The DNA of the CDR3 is TGCGCCAGCAGCACCGGACTAGCGGAAATTTACGAGCAGTACTTC. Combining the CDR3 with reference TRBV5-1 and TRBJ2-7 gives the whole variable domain KAGVTQTPRYLIKTRGQQVTLSCSPISGHRSVSWYQQTPGQGLQFLFEYFSETQRNKGNFPGRFSGRQFSNSRSEMNVSTLELGDSALYLCASSTGLAEIYEQYFGPGTRLTVT.

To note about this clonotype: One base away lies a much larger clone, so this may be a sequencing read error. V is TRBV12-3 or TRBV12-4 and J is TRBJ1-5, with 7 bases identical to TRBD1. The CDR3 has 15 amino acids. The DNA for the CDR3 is TGTGCCAGCAGTTTTCGACAGGGCGGTAGTCAGCCCCGGCATTTT. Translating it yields CASSFRQGGSQPRHF.

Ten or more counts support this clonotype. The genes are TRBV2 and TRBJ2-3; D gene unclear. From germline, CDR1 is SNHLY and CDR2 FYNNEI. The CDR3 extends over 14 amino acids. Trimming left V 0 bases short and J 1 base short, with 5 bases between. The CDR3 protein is CASSEARGTDTQYF. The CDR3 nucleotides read TGTGCCAGCAGTGAAGCGCGCGGCACAGATACGCAGTATTTT. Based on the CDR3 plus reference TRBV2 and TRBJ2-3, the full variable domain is EPEVTQTPSHQVTQMGQEVILRCVPISNHLYFYWYRQILGQKVEFLVSFYNNEISEKSEIFDDQFSVERPDGSNFTLKIRSTKLEDSAMYFCASSEARGTDTQYFGPGTRLTVL.

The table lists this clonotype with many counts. CDR3 in DNA: TGTGCCAGCGCGGTTAGGGGAGGAAAACTGTTTTTT. Its translation: CASAVRGGKLFF. The chain has TRBV7-2 and TRBJ1-4, with D perhaps matching TRBD1 (5 bases). V lost 8 bases and J lost 10, with 14 bases in between. Looked up from germline, CDR1 is SGHTA and CDR2 is FQGNSA. The length of the CDR3 is 12 residues.

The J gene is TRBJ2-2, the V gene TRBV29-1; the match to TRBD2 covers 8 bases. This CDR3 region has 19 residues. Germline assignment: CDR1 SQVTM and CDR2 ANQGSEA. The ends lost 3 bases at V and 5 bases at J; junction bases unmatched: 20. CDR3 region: CSVEGGERTGGPGTGELFF. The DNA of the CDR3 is TGCAGCGTTGAGGGGGGAGAGAGGACGGGAGGGCCGGGTACCGGGGAGCTGTTTTTT.

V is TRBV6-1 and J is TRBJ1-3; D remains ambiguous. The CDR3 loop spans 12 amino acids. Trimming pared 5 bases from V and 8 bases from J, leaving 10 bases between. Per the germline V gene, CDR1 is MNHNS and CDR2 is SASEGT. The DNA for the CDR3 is TGTGCCAGCAGTAGGCCCTCCGACACCATATATTTT. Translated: CASSRPSDTIYF.

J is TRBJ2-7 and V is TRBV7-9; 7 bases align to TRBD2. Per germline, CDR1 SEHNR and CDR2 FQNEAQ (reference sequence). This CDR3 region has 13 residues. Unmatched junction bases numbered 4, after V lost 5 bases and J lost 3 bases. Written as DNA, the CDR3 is TGTGCCAGCAGCCAATGGACTAGCTACGAGCAGTACTTC. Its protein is CASSQWTSYEQYF.

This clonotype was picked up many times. This CDR3 is CASSEGVAASYEQYF. The CDR3, as DNA: TGTGCCAGCAGTGAAGGGGTAGCGGCCTCCTACGAGCAGTACTTC. The rearrangement links TRBV2 to TRBJ2-7, with TRBD2 as a possible D gene (6 bases). Trimming shortened V by 1 base and J by 0 bases, and 10 bases separated the two germline ends. The length of the CDR3 is 15 residues. Germline-derived CDR1 and CDR2 are SNHLY and FYNNEI.

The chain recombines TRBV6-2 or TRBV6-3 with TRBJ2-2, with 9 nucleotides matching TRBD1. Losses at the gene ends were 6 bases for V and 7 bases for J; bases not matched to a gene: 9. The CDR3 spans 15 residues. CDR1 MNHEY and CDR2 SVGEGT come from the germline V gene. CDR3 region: CASSLQGAFGGELFF. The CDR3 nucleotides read TGTGCCAGCAGCCTACAGGGGGCATTTGGCGGGGAGCTGTTTTTT.

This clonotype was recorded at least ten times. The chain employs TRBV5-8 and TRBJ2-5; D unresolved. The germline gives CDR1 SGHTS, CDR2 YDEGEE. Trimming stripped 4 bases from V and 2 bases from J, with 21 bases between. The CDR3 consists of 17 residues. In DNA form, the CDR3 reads TGTGCCAGCAGCGTCAGCCTGGGGTTCGTTGGTCAAGAGACCCAGTACTTC. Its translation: CASSVSLGFVGQETQYF.

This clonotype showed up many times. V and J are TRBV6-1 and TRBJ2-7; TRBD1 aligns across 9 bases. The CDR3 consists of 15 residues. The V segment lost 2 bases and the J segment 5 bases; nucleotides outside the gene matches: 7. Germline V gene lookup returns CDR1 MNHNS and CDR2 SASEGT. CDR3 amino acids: CASSERGQGLNEQYF. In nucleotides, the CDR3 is TGTGCCAGCAGTGAAAGGGGACAGGGCCTCAACGAGCAGTACTTC.

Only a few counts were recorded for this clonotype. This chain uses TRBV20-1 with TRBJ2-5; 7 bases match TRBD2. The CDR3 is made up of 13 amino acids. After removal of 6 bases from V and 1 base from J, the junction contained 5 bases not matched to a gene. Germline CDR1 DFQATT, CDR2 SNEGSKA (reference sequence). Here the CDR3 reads CSALGRVQETQYF. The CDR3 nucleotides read TGCAGTGCCCTGGGGAGGGTCCAAGAGACCCAGTACTTC.

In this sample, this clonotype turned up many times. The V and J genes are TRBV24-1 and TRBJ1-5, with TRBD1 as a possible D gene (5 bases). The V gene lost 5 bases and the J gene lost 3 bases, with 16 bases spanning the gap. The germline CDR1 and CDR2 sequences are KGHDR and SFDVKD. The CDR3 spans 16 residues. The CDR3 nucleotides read TGTGCCACCAGTGCAGCGGGCGAAGGGACCAATCAGCCCCAGCATTTT. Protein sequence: CATSAAGEGTNQPQHF.

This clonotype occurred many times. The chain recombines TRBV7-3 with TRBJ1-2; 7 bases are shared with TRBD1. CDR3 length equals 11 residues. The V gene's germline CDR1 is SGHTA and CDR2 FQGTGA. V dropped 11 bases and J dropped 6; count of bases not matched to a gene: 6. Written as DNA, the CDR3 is TGTGCCGTCCGGGACAGTGATGGCTACACCTTC. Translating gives CAVRDSDGYTF.

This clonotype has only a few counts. In DNA, the CDR3 is TGTGCCAGCTCACCCACAGATGACTATGGCTACACCTTC. It codes for CASSPTDDYGYTF. V gene TRBV18 combines with J gene TRBJ1-2, with D unclear. Per the germline V gene, CDR1 is KGHSH and CDR2 is LQKENI. CDR3 length: 13 residues. Deletions cut 3 bases from V and 3 bases from J, with 8 bases between.

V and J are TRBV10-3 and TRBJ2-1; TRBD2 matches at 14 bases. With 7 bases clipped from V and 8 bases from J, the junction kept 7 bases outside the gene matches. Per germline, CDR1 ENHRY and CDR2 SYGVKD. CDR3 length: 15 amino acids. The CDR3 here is CAIKPGLAGVDEQFF. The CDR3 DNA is TGTGCCATCAAACCGGGACTAGCGGGAGTCGATGAGCAGTTCTTC.